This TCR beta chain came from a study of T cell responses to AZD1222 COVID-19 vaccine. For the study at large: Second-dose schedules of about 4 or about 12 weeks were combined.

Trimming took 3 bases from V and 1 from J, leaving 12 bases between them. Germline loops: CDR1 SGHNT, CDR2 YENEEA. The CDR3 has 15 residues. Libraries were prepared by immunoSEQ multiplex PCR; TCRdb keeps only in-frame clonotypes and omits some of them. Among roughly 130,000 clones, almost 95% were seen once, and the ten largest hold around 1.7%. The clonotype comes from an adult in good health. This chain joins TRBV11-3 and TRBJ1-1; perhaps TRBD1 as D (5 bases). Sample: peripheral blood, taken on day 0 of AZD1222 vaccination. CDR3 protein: CASSFVGRRNTEAFF. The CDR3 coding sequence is TGTGCCAGCAGCTTCGTGGGACGTAGGAACACTGAAGCTTTCTTT. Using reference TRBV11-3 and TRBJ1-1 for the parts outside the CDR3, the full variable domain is EAGVVQSPRYKIIEKKQPVAFWCNPISGHNTLYWYLQNLGQGPELLIRYENEEAVDDSQLPKDRFSAERLKGVDSTLKIQPAELGDSAVYLCASSFVGRRNTEAFFGQGTRLTVV.